Below are 13 T cell receptor beta chains sequenced from a single sample in a study of response to subunit inactivated influenza vaccine. Each CDR3 protein is one row after TCRdb ran MiXCR on the RT-PCR reads. The sample has around 710,000 distinct CDR3 sequences; approximately 15% are singletons. The sample here was PBMCs from blood, taken approximately 15 days before vaccination. All receptors come from a man aged 45 to 65 who received an inactivated influenza vaccine.

The table lists this clonotype with a few counts. This chain connects TRBV5-1 to TRBJ2-7, with a weak D call TRBD2 (6 bases). Germline loops: CDR1 SGHRS, CDR2 YFSETQ. The CDR3 is 13 amino acids. With 4 bases removed from V and 4 bases from J, the gap between germline ends came to 12 bases. The CDR3 DNA sequence: TGCGCCAGCAGCGCGACTAGTTCTTACGAGCAGTACTTC. This gives the protein CASSATSSYEQYF.

This clonotype was picked up a small number of times. The chain is built from TRBV4-2 and TRBJ2-3, with 8 bases identical to TRBD2. Germline-derived CDR1 and CDR2 are LGHNA and YNFKEQ. CDR3 length: 16 amino acids. J lost 5 bases, V lost 1 base, and 8 bases had no gene match. The CDR3 nucleotides are TGTGCCAGCAGCCAAGTAGTCGGGGGGGCCTTAGATACGCAGTATTTT. As protein: CASSQVVGGALDTQYF.

The chain couples TRBV29-1 to TRBJ2-7; 7 bases agree with TRBD1. V gave up 5 bases and J gave up 3 bases; unmatched junction bases: 7. CDR3 length: 13 residues. CDR1 SQVTM and CDR2 ANQGSEA come from the germline V gene. CDR3 amino acids: CSVPGQSYYEQYF. The CDR3 DNA sequence: TGCAGCGTTCCGGGACAGAGTTACTACGAGCAGTACTTC.

This clonotype was counted a single time. In DNA, the CDR3 is TGTGCCAGCAGCCACCCGGTGGGGGCCAGCTCCTACAATGAGCAGTTCTTC. As protein: CASSHPVGASSYNEQFF. The rearrangement joins TRBV4-2 to TRBJ2-1; TRBD1 might be the D (6 bases). Germline CDR1 LGHNA, CDR2 YNFKEQ. V was clipped by 3 bases and J by 0 bases, with 15 bases between them. The CDR3 is made up of 17 amino acids.

This clonotype was detected only a few times. The chain has TRBV28 and TRBJ1-5, with 8 bases lining up with TRBD1. V trimming: 6 bases; J trimming: 6 bases; junction bases outside the gene matches: 10. Germline loops: CDR1 MDHEN, CDR2 SYDVKM. The CDR3 is 15 residues long. The CDR3 DNA follows: TGTGCCAGCAGAGCGTCGGACAGGGAGGGTCAGCCCCAGCATTTT. Its translation: CASRASDREGQPQHF.

This clonotype was seen ten or more times. V and J are TRBV29-1 and TRBJ1-1, with D possibly TRBD1 on 6 matching bases. Germline V gives CDR1 SQVTM, CDR2 ANQGSEA. The CDR3 runs to 11 residues. Trimming stripped 7 bases from V and 11 bases from J, with 17 bases between. The CDR3 here is CSGSSGAAAFF. The CDR3 DNA reads as TGCAGCGGCTCGTCGGGGGCTGCGGCTTTCTTT.

J is TRBJ2-7 and V is TRBV20-1, with TRBD2 as a possible D gene (7 bases). V dropped 8 bases and J dropped 11 bases, with 16 bases sitting between them. Germline V gene data show CDR1 as DFQATT and CDR2 as SNEGSKA (reference sequence). CDR3 length: 10 amino acids. This chain's CDR3 is CSPGEGVKYF. CDR3 coding DNA: TGCAGTCCGGGGGAGGGGGTCAAGTACTTC.

The chain combines TRBV9 with TRBJ2-5, with TRBD2 matching 7 bases. This CDR3 is 13 amino acids long. The germline V gene has CDR1 SGDLS and CDR2 YYNGEE. Trimming took 4 bases from V and 7 from J; bases not matched to a gene: 7. This CDR3 reads CASSPGLPGTQYF. CDR3 DNA sequence: TGTGCCAGCAGCCCGGGACTACCCGGGACCCAGTACTTC. Full variable domain (outside the CDR3, taken from reference TRBV9 and TRBJ2-5): DSGVTQTPKHLITATGQRVTLRCSPRSGDLSVYWYQQSLDQGLQFLIQYYNGEERAKGNILERFSAQQFPDLHSELNLSSLELGDSALYFCASSPGLPGTQYFGPGTRLLVL.

The table lists this clonotype with a few counts. This chain connects TRBV5-5 to TRBJ2-7; 11 bases match TRBD2. The length of the CDR3 is 15 residues. V lost 1 base to trimming and J lost 4 bases; unmatched junction nucleotides: 4. The V gene's germline CDR1 is SGHKS and CDR2 YYEKEE (reference sequence). CDR3 sequence: CASSLPLAGEYEQYF. The CDR3, as DNA: TGTGCCAGCAGCTTGCCACTAGCGGGAGAATACGAGCAGTACTTC.

This clonotype was counted between two and nine times. The chain carries TRBV6-2 or TRBV6-3 and TRBJ2-7, with 9 bases matching TRBD1. The CDR3 length is 15 residues. The trim removed 6 bases at V and 0 bases at J, leaving 6 bases unmatched. The germline V gene has CDR1 MNHEY and CDR2 SVGEGT. CDR3 residues: CASRTGQGNSYEQYF. The CDR3 region has the DNA TGTGCCAGCAGGACAGGACAGGGGAACTCCTACGAGCAGTACTTC.

This clonotype was observed at least ten times. The chain is built from TRBV11-2 and TRBJ2-5; 7 bases align to TRBD2. CDR1 and CDR2 (germline): SGHAT, FQNNGV. The CDR3 has 15 residues. J was trimmed by 1 base and V by 1 base; bases with no gene match: 3. CDR3 region: CASSLVAGVQETQYF. DNA for the CDR3: TGTGCCAGCAGCTTAGTCGCGGGGGTCCAAGAGACCCAGTACTTC. The full variable domain, with the rest looked up from reference TRBV11-2 and TRBJ2-5, is EAGVAQSPRYKIIEKRQSVAFWCNPISGHATLYWYQQILGQGPKLLIQFQNNGVVDDSQLPKDRFSAERLKGVDSTLKIQPAKLEDSAVYLCASSLVAGVQETQYFGPGTRLLVL.

The chain joins TRBV29-1 to TRBJ2-5; a weak D match, TRBD1 (6 bases). Germline V gene lookup returns CDR1 SQVTM and CDR2 ANQGSEA. This CDR3 comprises 14 residues. V was cut by 3 bases and J by 4 bases, with 15 bases left in between. In DNA form, the CDR3 reads TGCAGCGTTGATTGGGGGCCACGCCGAGAGACCCAGTACTTC. Its translation is CSVDWGPRRETQYF.

In this sample, this clonotype turned up a few times. The rearrangement uses TRBV7-2 and TRBJ2-7; D call uncertain. Germline V gene lookup returns CDR1 SGHTA and CDR2 FQGNSA. V was trimmed by 7 bases and J by 5 bases, leaving 21 bases between them. The CDR3 runs 15 residues. This CDR3 is CASTTSSKTGDEQYF. For the CDR3, the DNA is TGTGCCAGCACGACTTCGTCCAAAACCGGCGACGAGCAGTACTTC.